This is a list of T cell receptor beta chains from one sample in a study of blood T cell repertoires in COVID-19. This table comes from immunoSEQ multiplex PCR, and its TCRdb copy is limited to in-frame clones, with some not included. The table includes more than 250,000 clones, about 87% detected once. The specimen sequenced was peripheral blood. The origin of the receptors is a woman aged 50 to 60 with COVID-19, enrolled during active disease. CDR3s include the opening cysteine and the closing phenylalanine or tryptophan. Each record gives: V gene, D gene, J gene, clone size, CDR3 DNA, CDR3 protein. The D gene is left open where the match is weak. Expanded clones are given a class, and other clones once, few, many or no size at all.

TRBV5-1	NA	TRBJ1-5	NA	TGCGCCAGCAGCCCCGAGGGCAGCAATCAGCCCCAGCATTTT	CASSPEGSNQPQHF
TRBV5-4	TRBD1	TRBJ1-4	few	TGTGCCAGCAGCCGGACAGGGGGACCTAATGAAAAACTGTTTTTT	CASSRTGGPNEKLFF
TRBV3-1/TRBV3-2	NA	TRBJ2-5	NA	TGTGCCAGCAGCCCCAGGACTCCCCGGAAAGAGACCCAGTACTTC	CASSPRTPRKETQYF
TRBV5-1	NA	TRBJ2-3	NA	TGCGCCAGCAGCTTAGGCGGCTACACAGATACGCAGTATTTT	CASSLGGYTDTQYF
TRBV24-1	TRBD1	TRBJ1-2	NA	TGTGCCGTCGAAACCAAACAGGGGGCAAGGAATGGCTACACCTTC	CAVETKQGARNGYTF
TRBV4-1	NA	TRBJ1-1	NA	TGCGCCAGCAGCCAAGAAGGGAGGTATAGGGGTGAAGCTTTCTTT	CASSQEGRYRGEAFF
TRBV5-4	NA	TRBJ2-3	NA	TGTGCCAGCAGGCTATGGGGGGAATCTAGCACAGATACGCAGTATTTT	CASRLWGESSTDTQYF
TRBV6-5	NA	TRBJ1-2	NA	TGTGCCAGCAGCCCCGTCGGGGGCTATGGCTACACCTTC	CASSPVGGYGYTF
TRBV19	NA	TRBJ2-2	NA	TGTGCCAGTAGTATATATACAGGGCCCGGGGAGCTGTTTTTT	CASSIYTGPGELFF
TRBV7-9	NA	TRBJ2-7	NA	TGTGCCAGCAGCCGAGCAGGAGGGACAGAACCCTACGAGCAGTACTTC	CASSRAGGTEPYEQYF
TRBV5-1	TRBD1	TRBJ2-1	NA	TGCGCCAGCAGCTCCGGAGACAGGGGGTTTTACAATGAGCAGTTCTTC	CASSSGDRGFYNEQFF
TRBV9	NA	TRBJ1-1	NA	TGTGCCAGCAGCATTTCGGGACAAGCGAACACTGAAGCTTTCTTT	CASSISGQANTEAFF
TRBV9	NA	TRBJ2-1	NA	TGTGCCAGCAGCGTAGCGGAAGCGGAGACGGATAATGAGCAGTTCTTC	CASSVAEAETDNEQFF
TRBV19	NA	TRBJ1-1	NA	TGTGCCAGTAGTAAGCGGGCAGGATCGAACACTGAAGCTTTCTTT	CASSKRAGSNTEAFF
TRBV6-5	NA	TRBJ1-1	NA	TGTGCCAGCAGGGACAGGAACACTGAAGCTTTCTTT	CASRDRNTEAFF
TRBV10-3	NA	TRBJ2-7	once	TGTGCCGTCAGGAAAACCGGGTACGAGCAGTACTTC	CAVRKTGYEQYF